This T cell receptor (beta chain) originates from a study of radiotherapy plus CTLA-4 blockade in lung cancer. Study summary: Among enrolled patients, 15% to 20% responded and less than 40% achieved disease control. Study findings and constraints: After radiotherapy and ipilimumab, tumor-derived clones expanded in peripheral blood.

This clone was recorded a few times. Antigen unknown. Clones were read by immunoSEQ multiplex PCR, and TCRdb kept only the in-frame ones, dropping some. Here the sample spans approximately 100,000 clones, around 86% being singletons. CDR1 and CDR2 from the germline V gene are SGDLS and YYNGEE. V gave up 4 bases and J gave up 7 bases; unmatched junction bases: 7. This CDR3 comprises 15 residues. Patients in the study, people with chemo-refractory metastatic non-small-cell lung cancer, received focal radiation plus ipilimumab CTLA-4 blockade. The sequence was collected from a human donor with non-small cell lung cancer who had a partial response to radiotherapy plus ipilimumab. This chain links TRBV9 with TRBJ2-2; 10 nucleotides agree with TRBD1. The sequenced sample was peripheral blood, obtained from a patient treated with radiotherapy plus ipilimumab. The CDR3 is CASSPRQGAGGELFF. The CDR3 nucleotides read TGTGCCAGCAGCCCCCGACAGGGGGCTGGCGGGGAGCTGTTTTTT.